The 12 T cell receptor beta chains below come from one sample, sequenced in a study of T-cell memory formation after mild COVID-19. TCRdb analysed the 5' RACE reads with MiXCR anew, one entry per CDR3 protein. This table holds about 110,000 distinct CDR3 sequences, roughly a sixth found once. The sample taken for sequencing was PBMCs or a T cell subset sorted from them (not recorded which). These TCRs come from a man between 18 and 29 years old who had mild COVID-19 (a few samples of this study predate the infection). Cell type and time point are not known.

The chain uses TRBV5-6 and TRBJ1-5; possibly TRBD1 for D (6 bases). Trimming pared 2 bases from V and 7 bases from J, leaving 10 bases between. The CDR3 totals 13 residues. The germline V gene has CDR1 SGHDT and CDR2 YYEEEE. The CDR3 loop is CASSFRGGQPQHF. CDR3 DNA sequence: TGTGCCAGCAGCTTCCGGGGGGGCCAGCCCCAGCATTTT.

The genes are TRBV4-3 and TRBJ2-3; D perhaps matches TRBD1 (6 bases). CDR3 length equals 14 residues. Per the germline V gene, CDR1 is LGHNA and CDR2 is YSLEER. Trimming took off 3 bases at V and 6 bases at J, with 13 bases between the two ends. CDR3 amino acids: CASSQQQGRDTQYF. CDR3 bases: TGCGCCAGCAGCCAGCAACAGGGACGGGATACGCAGTATTTT.

V is TRBV6-2 or TRBV6-3 and J is TRBJ2-5; a possible D gene is TRBD1 (6 bases). Trimming cost V 6 bases and J 3 bases, with 17 bases left between them. The CDR3 has 15 residues. CDR1 is MNHEY and CDR2 is SVGEGT in the germline V gene. The CDR3: CASSPTGHIEETQYF. The CDR3, as DNA: TGTGCCAGCAGCCCCACGGGACATATTGAAGAGACCCAGTACTTC.

The rearrangement uses TRBV6-5 and TRBJ2-7; TRBD2 is a possible D gene (5 bases). The CDR3 runs 15 residues. The V end was cut by 0 bases, the J end by 0 bases, with 9 bases between. CDR1 and CDR2 (germline): MNHEY, SVGAGI. The CDR3 spells CASSYSVRGSYEQYF. CDR3 sequence (DNA): TGTGCCAGCAGTTACTCTGTACGGGGCTCCTACGAGCAGTACTTC.

This clonotype has only a few counts. V gene TRBV28 combines with J gene TRBJ2-3, with D possibly being TRBD1 (6 bases). The CDR3 runs to 14 residues. Per germline, CDR1 MDHEN and CDR2 SYDVKM. V lost 3 bases, J lost 1 base, and 8 bases lay in between. The CDR3 spells CASSFRQGTDTQYF. As DNA, the CDR3 is TGTGCCAGCAGTTTCCGACAGGGCACAGATACGCAGTATTTT. Drawing the rest from reference TRBV28 and TRBJ2-3, the complete variable domain is DVKVTQSSRYLVKRTGEKVFLECVQDMDHENMFWYRQDPGLGLRLIYFSYDVKMKEKGDIPEGYSVSREKKERFSLILESASTNQTSMYLCASSFRQGTDTQYFGPGTRLTVL.

The chain combines TRBV9 with TRBJ2-7, with 9 bases identical to TRBD1. This CDR3 has 16 amino acids. Per the germline V gene, CDR1 is SGDLS and CDR2 is YYNGEE. J lost 4 bases, V lost 3 bases, and 11 bases had no gene match. Here the CDR3 DNA reads TGTGCCAGCAGCGACTCCTGGGACAGGGCTTCGTACGAGCAGTACTTC. The encoded protein is CASSDSWDRASYEQYF.

This sequence joins TRBV5-5 and TRBJ2-7; possibly TRBD1 or TRBD2 for D (5 bases each). The CDR3 covers 14 residues. Germline V gene data show CDR1 as SGHKS and CDR2 as YYEKEE (reference sequence). The germline V and J ends were trimmed by 1 base and 3 bases, with 11 bases remaining between them. For the CDR3, the DNA is TGTGCCAGCAGCTTGTGGGACGGAGTCTACGAGCAGTACTTC. The encoded protein is CASSLWDGVYEQYF.

This rearrangement joins TRBV20-1 to TRBJ2-5; no reliable D call. The ends were cut back, 4 bases at V and 1 base at J, with 13 bases in the middle. This CDR3 region has 14 residues. Germline-derived CDR1 and CDR2 are DFQATT and SNEGSKA (reference sequence). The CDR3 reads CSAISEYRQETQYF. The CDR3 DNA reads as TGCAGTGCTATTTCAGAGTACCGCCAAGAGACCCAGTACTTC.

This clonotype has a handful of counts. V gene TRBV5-1 combines with J gene TRBJ1-1; 8 bases line up with TRBD1. The J segment lost 10 bases and the V segment lost 0 bases, leaving 8 bases of the junction unmatched. CDR3 length: 14 residues. CDR1 SGHRS and CDR2 YFSETQ come from the germline V gene. The CDR3 loop is CASSLAATGEGAFF. In DNA form, the CDR3 reads TGCGCCAGCAGCTTGGCCGCGACAGGGGAGGGAGCTTTCTTT.

This clonotype was observed a handful of times. V gene TRBV5-1 combines with J gene TRBJ2-3, with 9 nucleotides matching TRBD1. This CDR3 has 14 residues. Losses at the gene ends were 4 bases for V and 7 bases for J; bases not matched to a gene: 7. The germline V gene encodes CDR1 SGHRS and CDR2 YFSETQ. DNA for the CDR3: TGCGCCAGCAGCGAAGGGGACAGGGCGAATACGCAGTATTTT. Its protein is CASSEGDRANTQYF.

Remarks on this clonotype: Germline is not matched at one junction end, which may reflect a read error. This sequence joins TRBV7-3 and TRBJ2-1; tentatively, D is TRBD2 (6 bases). Germline V gene lookup returns CDR1 SGHTA and CDR2 FQGTGA. This CDR3 has 16 amino acids. CDR3 coding DNA: TGTGCAAGCAGCTTAAGCGGAGGGCAGGGCTACAATGAGCAGTTCTTC. This gives the protein CASSLSGGQGYNEQFF.

CDR3 in amino acids: CASSYGLSSGNTIYF. The CDR3 nucleotides read TGTGCCAGCAGTTATGGTCTATCCTCTGGAAACACCATATATTTT. This rearrangement joins TRBV6-5 to TRBJ1-3; D gene unclear. CDR3 length: 15 amino acids. CDR1 and CDR2 (germline): MNHEY, SVGAGI. V was pared by 3 bases and J by 0 bases, with 9 bases between.